This entry is about one T cell receptor (beta chain). The antigen it binds to is not known. Base-call qualities are not available, and no considerably larger clone is one nucleotide away. The CDR3, from cysteine to phenylalanine, totals 18 residues. The kept DNA is CDR3 alone, 54 bases in frame from the first base. V is cut back by 2 bases and J by 4 bases, with 14 bases in the junction unmatched. CDR1 and CDR2 are drawn from the germline V gene (reference sequence): SGHNT, YYREEE. The library relied on the immunoSEQ multiplex PCR assay. For the multiplex PCR, a mixture combining 60 forward primers for TCR Vbeta segments and 13 reverse primers for TCR Jbeta segments was used. A multiplex PCR assay on genomic DNA amplified the CDR3 region of rearranged TCR beta genes. The Illumina HiSeq System was used to sequence the amplified TCR beta libraries as 87-base-pair reads. The study's processing was this. A later analysis counted approximately 76 million unique TCR beta chains across the 500 to 850 repertoires, and 10 million to 12 million of these chains were shared by at least two donors. Raw reads were error-corrected and collapsed into unique sequences by a nearest-neighbor algorithm in which closely related sequences were merged to remove PCR and sequencing errors. CDR3 sequences were aligned to IMGT reference sequences to assign V, D and J gene segments. Each retained sequence needed at least a six-nucleotide match to both a V gene segment and a J gene segment. Rearrangements were classified as productive when the CDR3 lacked stop codons and remained in frame with V and J, and all other rearrangements were classified as non-productive. Following IMGT convention, CDR3 was defined as the stretch from the second conserved V-encoded cysteine up to the conserved J-encoded phenylalanine. Sequences without an unambiguous match to a single V gene segment were excluded from the earlier analysis of 587 of the donors. An earlier analysis of 450 to 650 of the donors called V segments functional above 56.7% productive rearrangements and segregating when the between-donor standard deviation exceeded 5%. A statistical classification framework was built for diagnosing cytomegalovirus status from the catalog of TCR beta chain sequences. A later analysis assigned V and J genes by comparing TCR nucleotide sequences with IMGT/GENE-DB human TR gene sequences. A later analysis assigned CDR3 sequences and most-parsimonious VDJ recombination scenarios with the TCRdist pipeline. A later analysis defined each TCR beta chain by its CDR3 amino acid sequence plus V-gene family, and excluded reads lacking a unique V-gene family. A later analysis removed roughly 590 highly shared, low-generation-probability nucleotide sequences to deal with suspected cross-contamination and a sequencing artifact. In a later analysis, a clonal expansion index for each public chain was calculated from normalized within-repertoire ranks of inferred template counts. In a later analysis, generation probabilities were computed with a VDJ recombination model fitted to out-of-frame rearrangements, and the resulting probabilities were checked against IGoR. A later analysis scored TCR-TCR, TCR-HLA and TCR-CMV co-occurrence with hypergeometric tests, applying a repertoire-size bias correction to TCR pairs. In a later analysis, false discovery rates were estimated by permuting HLA or CMV assignments 20 times. In a later analysis, co-occurring TCRs were grouped using DBSCAN, and TCRdist sequence similarity was added for clustering within HLA-allele-positive subsets. For co-occurrence clustering, repertoires with fewer than 30,000 or more than 120,000 public chains were excluded, along with about five repertoires with anomalous nucleotide sharing. TCRdb carries this immuneACCESS record with in-frame sequences only. Its versions omit some clonotypes, under half of them owing to an unresolved V gene in the studies checked, with the rest unexplained. V and J calls and clone size are as listed in that table; D and trimming were resolved from the DNA. The table for this sample lists about 160,000 clones; 70% to 80% of them were counted only once. The ten largest clones capture around 1.9% of the sample.

These data originate in a study of cytomegalovirus exposure and HLA in healthy donors (dated by TCRdb to about 2017). Regarding the research as a whole: According to an earlier analysis of 550 to 750 of the donors, about 179 million T cells yielded 120 million or so unique TCR beta sequences and 250 to 350 Gb of sequence data. Approximately 310 gigabases of sequencing data and tens of millions of unique TCR sequences were included in an early release covering about 600 HLA-typed donors. Several DR-DQ haplotypes were handled as single units for association and clustering because linkage in the cohort was strong. Rather than drawing on any new phenotypic data, the later analysis identified candidate immune exposures from TCR beta sequences and the way those sequences occurred across donors. All discovery cohort repertoires had been generated using a single sequencing platform. High-throughput TCR immunosequencing, statistical association of individual TCRs with disease status, and machine learning were combined to predict cytomegalovirus infection status. Typing coverage differed by locus: A, B, C, DRB1 and DQB1 were typed in about 620-630 donors, DQA1 in roughly 510, DPA1 in some 610, and DPB1 in just under 490. The aim of the study was to test whether cataloging public T cell receptors could identify signatures of past pathogen exposure. Across approximately 420 genotyped donors of the cohort, an average of about 220,000 unique TCR beta nucleotide sequences per donor were sequenced, and roughly 18% of those sequences were non-productive. The study profiled the T cell repertoires of some 610 subjects by immunosequencing and related them to cytomegalovirus serostatus. A separate validation cohort of approximately 130 different subjects was used in addition to the roughly 720-subject first cohort. A later genetic analysis took genome-wide SNP genotypes for about three fifths of the roughly 670 donors and used that subset as a discovery cohort. HLA typing included class I and class II loci at four-digit resolution. The genetic ancestry cluster associated with self-reported Caucasian donors included approximately 85% of the 398 genotyped donors. A later analysis re-examined previously published TCR beta repertoires from roughly 650 donors and added high-resolution HLA genotyping to investigate patterns of TCR occurrence. In an earlier analysis of several hundred of the donors, high-throughput TCR beta sequencing was used to judge whether each TCR beta V gene segment behaved as functional or pseudogenic. Donor age, sex, ethnicity and CMV serostatus were collected together with the repertoire data. The research as a whole found: In a later analysis, most CMV-associated TCR beta chains were found to appear HLA-restricted, with HLA associations seemingly driven largely by CMV exposure. In a later genetic analysis, a missense DCLRE1C variant was associated with V-gene and J-gene trimming of TCR beta chains, and the association was replicated in an independent cohort. In a later analysis, TCR association rates were found to vary across HLA loci, with the most associated TCRs seen for DRB1 alleles and the fewest for HLA-C alleles. Immune exposure information for the cohort was limited to CMV serostatus. An earlier analysis of 587 of the donors showed that most TCR beta V segments appeared in productive rearrangements either about 87% or about 30% of the time, which broadly matched IMGT annotations. In the study, approximately 160 TCR beta chains were listed as associated with cytomegalovirus. A cluster of highly shared sequence variants was judged likely to be a technical artifact of the sequencing pipeline. Strong co-occurrence of HLA alleles, especially DR and DQ, made assigning TCR associations to individual alleles difficult. The authors suggested that the approach could potentially be extended to other disease states and immunological phenotypes. A later genetic analysis reported fewer N-insertions in productive TCRs among donors in an Asian-associated ancestry cluster than the roughly 640-donor mean. A further reported finding was that TCR beta sequences accurately predicted the HLA-A and HLA-B alleles for most subjects in the first cohort. This cohort had only TCR beta chains sequenced, and the lack of alpha or paired-chain data limited which features could be detected. Three of the identified cytomegalovirus-associated TCR beta chains were confirmed in vitro to be specific for cytomegalovirus antigens. At a false discovery rate of 0.05, a later analysis linked approximately 18,000 TCR beta sequences to specific HLA alleles. Linkage disequilibrium might explain the correlated functional status among segregating V segments, but an unknown experimental factor could not be excluded. A later analysis found that HLA-associated TCR beta chains were more clonally expanded and had lower generation probabilities than equally common non-associated chains. Because HLA typing was missing for some donors at each locus, association tests included only the typed subset. About 15 rarely observed V segments, including chromosome 9 orphons, were excluded from the earlier analysis of some 590 of the donors because counts were too low. In both the original and validation cohorts, the classifier was reported to diagnose cytomegalovirus status with high specificity and sensitivity. Across donors, most TCR sequences were observed very rarely, whereas some public TCRs were present in many individuals. Roughly uniform sequencing depth across donors was assumed in presence/absence analyses, although this assumption may not hold. Some IMGT-functional V segments, including TRBV6-2 and TRBV6-3, could not be distinguished by the 87-base-pair reads and were therefore excluded. Several of the top co-occurrence clusters appeared to be linked to parvovirus B19, influenza, CMV and Epstein-Barr virus, according to a later analysis.

The cohort comprised fewer than 700 healthy bone marrow donors. At the time of sampling, all cohort members were nominally healthy, though unrecorded immune exposures were likely present. The donor tested CMV seronegative, placing the donor among the 352 seronegative members of the cohort. Every donor gave a peripheral blood sample, and the peripheral blood mononuclear cells from that sample were used for TCR beta sequencing. The Qiagen DNeasy Blood Extraction Kit was used to extract genomic DNA from the blood cell samples. The sequenced material came from PBMCs. This TCR derives from a man between 40 and 49 years old in good health and CMV-seronegative. Recombination linked TRBV5-4 to TRBJ2-2, with TRBD2 identical over 7 junction bases. The sequence in DNA is TGTGCCAGCAGCTTCGGGACCTCAGGTGGGAGGGCCACCGGGGAGCTGTTTTTT. The resulting protein is CASSFGTSGGRATGELFF.